Presented here are 23 T cell receptor beta chains from one specimen sequenced in a study of regulatory T cells in long-lasting Graves disease. Sequencing libraries for TCR beta were prepared with iRepertoire HTBI primers and Arm-PCR of CDR3 regions. TCRdb reprocessed the multiplex PCR reads with MiXCR, giving one entry per CDR3 protein. The repertoire holds over 500,000 distinct CDR3 sequences, with about 16% as singletons. The time point is: newly diagnosed GD, antithyroid drugs for less than 3 months. The TCR library was made from RNA that had been extracted from PBMCs in TRIzol. These data are also associated with another study on T cells in Graves' hyperthyroidism and ophthalmopathy.

The material was peripheral blood mononuclear cells (PBMCs), obtained at new diagnosis, from a patient treated with antithyroid drugs. Every receptor here comes from a woman between 25 and 40 years old with Graves disease.

This clonotype turned up a few times. The rearrangement joins TRBV6-1 to TRBJ1-5; D is ambiguous. V dropped 8 bases and J dropped 2 bases, with 16 bases sitting between them. The CDR3 runs to 15 residues. CDR1 and CDR2 from the germline V gene are MNHNS and SASEGT. The CDR3 sequence: CASLSTAEGNQPQHF. Here the CDR3 DNA reads TGTGCCAGCTTATCTACCGCGGAGGGCAATCAGCCCCAGCATTTT.

In this sample, this clonotype turned up many times. The J gene is TRBJ1-1, the V gene TRBV28, with D perhaps TRBD1 (6 bases). V lost 6 bases, J lost 0 bases, and 14 bases lay in between. Germline V gives CDR1 MDHEN, CDR2 SYDVKM. CDR3 length: 15 amino acids. The CDR3 DNA reads TGTGCCAGCAGGACGCACAGGGCGATGAACACTGAAGCTTTCTTT. The encoded protein is CASRTHRAMNTEAFF.

This chain links TRBV30 with TRBJ1-1; TRBD1 aligns across 7 bases. This CDR3 contains 12 residues. V lost 3 bases, J lost 10 bases, and 8 bases stayed unmatched. Germline V gene data show CDR1 as GTSNPN and CDR2 as SVGIG (reference sequence). The CDR3 DNA reads TGTGCCTGGAGCCGACAGGGTCGGGGAGCTTTCTTT. It codes for CAWSRQGRGAFF.

The V and J genes are TRBV6-1 and TRBJ2-1; no clear D. CDR1 and CDR2 from the germline V gene are MNHNS and SASEGT. Between the trimmed V and J ends, which lost 10 bases and 4 bases, there was a span of 11 bases. This CDR3 spans 12 amino acids. CDR3 sequence: CATGSGYNEQFF. The CDR3 DNA follows: TGTGCCACCGGGTCAGGTTACAATGAGCAGTTCTTC.

This clonotype was found a few times. V and J are TRBV29-1 and TRBJ2-5, with D tentatively TRBD2 (6 bases). The germline gives CDR1 SQVTM, CDR2 ANQGSEA. This CDR3 is 12 amino acids long. V was cut by 8 bases and J by 4 bases, with 14 bases left in between. The CDR3 sequence is CSSSPAGETQYF. DNA for the CDR3: TGCAGCTCCAGCCCAGCGGGAGAGACCCAGTACTTC.

The J gene is TRBJ1-3, the V gene TRBV12-3 or TRBV12-4, with D possibly matching TRBD1 (6 bases). V lost 6 bases and J lost 8, with 23 bases in between. This CDR3 contains 16 residues. For the CDR3, the DNA is TGTGCCAGCAGACGATCGGGGGCGAACGTGCCACACACCATATATTTT. Translated, it gives CASRRSGANVPHTIYF.

This clonotype was detected only a few times. J is TRBJ2-1 and V is TRBV28, with D possibly TRBD2 on 7 matching bases. The CDR3 is 19 residues long. Trimming cost V 5 bases and J 4 bases, with 27 bases left between them. Germline V gene sequence: CDR1 MDHEN, CDR2 SYDVKM. This CDR3 is CASSTPSGEGVRAYNEQFF. CDR3 DNA: TGTGCCAGCAGTACGCCCAGTGGGGAGGGGGTGAGGGCTTACAATGAGCAGTTCTTC.

This clonotype was counted a few times. The rearrangement links TRBV29-1 to TRBJ2-1; 9 nucleotides align to TRBD2. The germline V gene encodes CDR1 SQVTM and CDR2 ANQGSEA. The CDR3 is 18 amino acids. V lost 0 bases and J lost 0; bases outside the gene matches: 9. CDR3 bases: TGCAGCGTTGAAGATCTTCGGGGAGCGGGAGGCTCCTACAATGAGCAGTTCTTC. Encoded protein: CSVEDLRGAGGSYNEQFF.

In this sample, this clonotype turned up many times. The V call is TRBV29-1, the J call TRBJ1-1; no clear D gene. V lost 5 bases to trimming and J lost 4 bases, with 11 bases between them. The germline V gene encodes CDR1 SQVTM and CDR2 ANQGSEA. CDR3 length: 12 residues. Written as DNA, the CDR3 is TGCAGCGTTTTGCGGGGAGGCACTGAAGCTTTCTTT. Translation gives CSVLRGGTEAFF.

This clonotype was counted ten times or more. This chain links TRBV29-1 with TRBJ1-1; D unresolved. The CDR3 length is 13 residues. The ends were cut back, 4 bases at V and 5 bases at J, with 14 bases in the middle. Germline CDR1 is SQVTM and CDR2 is ANQGSEA. The DNA for the CDR3 is TGCAGCGTTGTAATTCTGGGTAATACTGAAGCTTTCTTT. Translated: CSVVILGNTEAFF.

This sequence joins TRBV12-3 or TRBV12-4 and TRBJ2-7, with a weak D call TRBD2 (6 bases). V lost 8 bases and J lost 2, with 13 bases in between. The length of the CDR3 is 13 residues. CDR3 protein: CASLISGAYEQYF. For the CDR3, the DNA is TGTGCCAGCCTCATTAGCGGTGCCTACGAGCAGTACTTC.

The sample holds a few counts of this clonotype. V is TRBV20-1 and J is TRBJ2-2; 7 bases align to TRBD2. CDR1 is DFQATT, CDR2 SNEGSKA, per germline (reference sequence). CDR3 length: 16 amino acids. V lost 3 bases and J lost 5; bases outside the gene matches: 12. The CDR3, as DNA: TGCAGTGCTAGGGGGGAGGGCAGACGTCGTACCGGGGAGCTGTTTTTT. It codes for CSARGEGRRRTGELFF.

This clonotype was picked up a small number of times. The CDR3 coding sequence is TGTGCCAGCAAGAGGGTGGTACTACCGGGCGAGCAGTACTTC. Translated: CASKRVVLPGEQYF. The V gene is TRBV2, the J gene TRBJ2-7; D may be TRBD2 (5 bases). Trimming cost V 7 bases and J 6 bases, with 19 bases left between them. The CDR3 loop spans 14 amino acids. Germline V CDR1 and CDR2: SNHLY, FYNNEI.

The rearrangement links TRBV18 to TRBJ2-5, with TRBD2 as a possible D gene (5 bases). This CDR3 has 14 residues. With 0 bases removed from V and 5 bases from J, the gap between germline ends came to 10 bases. Germline assignment: CDR1 KGHSH and CDR2 LQKENI. As DNA, the CDR3 is TGTGCCAGCTCACCACCTAGCGTCTGGGAGACCCAGTACTTC. It codes for CASSPPSVWETQYF.

This chain links TRBV28 with TRBJ1-1, with unresolved D. Per the germline V gene, CDR1 is MDHEN and CDR2 is SYDVKM. Trimming shortened V by 6 bases and J by 9 bases, and 11 bases separated the two germline ends. The CDR3 is 11 residues long. CDR3: CASSRMTKAFF. The CDR3 nucleotides are TGTGCCAGCAGCAGGATGACTAAAGCTTTCTTT.

V is TRBV5-1 and J is TRBJ1-1; 8 bases map to TRBD1. The CDR3 covers 15 residues. V was clipped by 1 base and J by 4 bases; unmatched bases: 6. Germline-derived CDR1 and CDR2 are SGHRS and YFSETQ. CDR3 sequence reads: CASSLSGQGGTEAFF. The CDR3 coding sequence is TGCGCCAGCAGCTTGTCAGGACAGGGTGGCACTGAAGCTTTCTTT.

This clonotype was counted ten times or more. J is TRBJ1-5 and V is TRBV6-1; D gene uncertain. The ends were cut back, 0 bases at V and 4 bases at J, with 7 bases in the middle. Germline values: CDR1 MNHNS, CDR2 SASEGT. There are 14 residues in the CDR3. The CDR3 region has the DNA TGTGCCAGCAGTGAAGCGGGGAGAAATCAGCCCCAGCATTTT. Translated, it gives CASSEAGRNQPQHF.

This rearrangement joins TRBV7-2 to TRBJ2-6; the D call may be TRBD1 or TRBD2 (5 bases each). Trimming removed 6 bases at V and 2 bases at J, with 17 bases between. The V gene's germline CDR1 is SGHTA and CDR2 FQGNSA. The CDR3 extends over 17 amino acids. CDR3 sequence reads: CASRRSGLSPGANVLTF. The CDR3 DNA reads TGTGCCAGCAGACGTTCGGGGCTCTCCCCTGGGGCCAACGTCCTGACTTTC.

This clonotype was counted at least ten times. The chain uses TRBV27 and TRBJ1-1; 7 bases are shared with TRBD1. Germline loops: CDR1 MNHEY, CDR2 SMNVEV (reference sequence). J lost 5 bases, V lost 2 bases, and 5 bases had no gene match. The CDR3 has 14 amino acids. CDR3: CASSLDRVGTEAFF. The DNA of the CDR3 is TGTGCCAGCAGTTTAGACAGGGTAGGGACTGAAGCTTTCTTT.

This clonotype was observed many times. The chain joins TRBV6-5 to TRBJ1-4; 7 positions match TRBD1. The CDR3 sequence is 16 residues long. Germline V gene data show CDR1 as MNHEY and CDR2 as SVGAGI. V was pared by 0 bases and J by 5 bases, with 6 bases of the junction left unmatched. The CDR3 sequence is CASSYSPQGRNEKLFF. The CDR3 nucleotides are TGTGCCAGCAGTTACTCGCCACAGGGGAGAAATGAAAAACTGTTTTTT.

The gene calls are TRBV30 and TRBJ1-1, with D uncertain. This CDR3 has 13 amino acids. The V end was cut by 4 bases, the J end by 0 bases, with 9 bases between. Germline V gives CDR1 GTSNPN, CDR2 SVGIG (reference sequence). The chain's CDR3 is CAWTAPLNTEAFF. The CDR3 coding sequence is TGTGCCTGGACAGCGCCCCTGAACACTGAAGCTTTCTTT.

This clonotype occurred many times. The chain recombines TRBV27 with TRBJ2-1; D possibly corresponds to TRBD2 (6 bases). Germline loops: CDR1 MNHEY, CDR2 SMNVEV (reference sequence). V dropped 2 bases and J dropped 15 bases, with 23 bases sitting between them. The CDR3 sequence is 15 residues long. The CDR3 DNA follows: TGTGCCAGCAGTTTAGCGGGGTCCCCGGCTAGCGATCTGTTCTTC. It translates to CASSLAGSPASDLFF.

The V gene is TRBV6-1, the J gene TRBJ1-4, with 10 positions matching TRBD1. Per the germline V gene, CDR1 is MNHNS and CDR2 is SASEGT. V lost 6 bases to trimming and J lost 5 bases; unmatched junction nucleotides: 12. CDR3 length: 17 amino acids. The CDR3 loop reads CASRDRGQGLQNEKLFF. The CDR3 region has the DNA TGTGCCAGCAGGGACCGGGGACAGGGGTTACAGAATGAAAAACTGTTTTTT.